The 30 T cell receptor beta chains below were found in one sample sequenced in a study of blood T cell repertoires in COVID-19 (TCRdb year 2020). The method was the immunoSEQ multiplex PCR assay. The table was pulled from immuneACCESS by TCRdb, which kept in-frame rearrangements only. Such tables lose some clones; where checked, under half of the loss comes from unresolved V genes, and the rest has no known cause. Across this sample there are some 75,000 clones, with roughly 88% seen only once. Around 2.7% of the sample lies in the top ten. Sequenced sample: peripheral blood. These receptors originate from a man in his 70s with active or convalescent COVID-19.

The chain couples TRBV10-1 to TRBJ2-3; TRBD2 matches 9 bases. This CDR3 is 13 amino acids long. CDR1 and CDR2 (germline): WNHNN, SYGVQD (reference sequence). V lost 5 bases, J lost 6 bases, and 3 bases stayed unmatched. CDR3 nucleotide sequence: TGCGCCAGCAGTCTAGCGGGATCGGATACGCAGTATTTT. Translation gives CASSLAGSDTQYF.

The chain carries TRBV29-1 and TRBJ1-1, with TRBD1 identical over 10 bases. V lost 7 bases, J lost 2 bases, and 4 bases stayed unmatched. The CDR3 contains 13 residues. CDR1 is SQVTM and CDR2 is ANQGSEA in the germline V gene. The CDR3 loop reads CSAWTGGNTEAFF. The CDR3 region has the DNA TGCAGCGCTTGGACAGGGGGTAACACTGAAGCTTTCTTT.

The V and J genes are TRBV27 and TRBJ1-1; 8 bases agree with TRBD1. The trim removed 7 bases at V and 10 bases at J, leaving 11 bases unmatched. The CDR3 runs to 13 residues. Germline-derived CDR1 and CDR2 are MNHEY and SMNVEV (reference sequence). CDR3 nucleotides: TGTGCCAGCACCGCCCCAGGGGGCTCTAGAGCTTTCTTT. Encoded protein: CASTAPGGSRAFF.

The chain is built from TRBV3-1 (or the pseudogene TRBV3-2) and TRBJ1-3; no clear D gene. Trimming shortened V by 0 bases and J by 3 bases, and 6 bases separated the two germline ends. This CDR3 contains 14 residues. Looked up from germline, CDR1 is LGHDT and CDR2 is YNNKEL (reference sequence). The CDR3 coding sequence is TGTGCCAGCAGCCAAGATCAGGTTGGAAACACCATATATTTT. Its translation is CASSQDQVGNTIYF.

The chain is built from TRBV4-1 and TRBJ1-2; D is undetermined. The germline gives CDR1 MGHRA, CDR2 YSYEKL. The length of the CDR3 is 20 residues. V was shortened by 4 bases and J by 6 bases, with 33 bases between the two germline ends. DNA for the CDR3: TGCGCCAGCAGCCCAGGACCCGAGCAGCGGTCCCGAGCTCTTGTTAATGGCTACACCTTC. Translation: CASSPGPEQRSRALVNGYTF.

This clone appeared once. The chain links TRBV15 to TRBJ1-1; maybe TRBD1 (5 bases). Germline V gene lookup returns CDR1 LNHNV and CDR2 YYDKDF (reference sequence). The V gene lost 5 bases and the J gene lost 1 base, with 8 bases spanning the gap. The length of the CDR3 is 13 residues. This CDR3 is CATSGQQNTEAFF. DNA for the CDR3: TGTGCCACCAGCGGACAACAGAACACTGAAGCTTTCTTT.

V is TRBV29-1 and J is TRBJ2-2, with 8 bases aligning to TRBD1. There are 12 residues in the CDR3. Trimming took 7 bases from V and 2 from J; bases not matched to a gene: 0. CDR1 and CDR2 from the germline V gene are SQVTM and ANQGSEA. The CDR3 DNA reads TGCAGCGCAGGGGGCAACACCGGGGAGCTGTTTTTT. Amino acids: CSAGGNTGELFF.

The chain combines TRBV6-6 with TRBJ2-1; D remains ambiguous. V lost 6 bases and J lost 12, with 15 bases in between. This CDR3 is built from 12 residues. Germline CDR1 reads MNHNY; CDR2 reads SVGAGI (reference sequence). CDR3 coding DNA: TGTGCCAGCAGCCGACCCAGTTTTGGGCAGTTCTTC. Encoded protein: CASSRPSFGQFF.

The CDR3 DNA is TGTGCCAGCAGGGTAGCGGGAGGGCCATTCAATGAGCAGTTCTTC. It codes for CASRVAGGPFNEQFF. This chain uses TRBV28 with TRBJ2-1, with 11 bases fitting TRBD2. Germline CDR1 and CDR2: MDHEN and SYDVKM. V lost 6 bases, J lost 6 bases, and 7 bases stayed unmatched. This CDR3 contains 15 residues.

The V and J genes are TRBV11-2 and TRBJ2-5; weak D call: TRBD2 (5 bases). Germline CDR1 SGHAT, CDR2 FQNNGV. This CDR3 has 13 residues. V was pared by 1 base and J by 5 bases, with 8 bases between. CDR3 DNA: TGTGCCAGCAGCTTAGGAGGGTCCGAGACCCAGTACTTC. Its protein product is CASSLGGSETQYF.

The chain recombines TRBV28 with TRBJ1-6, with D uncertain. CDR1 and CDR2 (germline): MDHEN, SYDVKM. CDR3 length equals 16 residues. Trimming cost V 5 bases and J 0 bases, with 11 bases left between them. This CDR3 is CASSRPRSSYNSPLHF. The CDR3 DNA reads as TGTGCCAGCAGTCGACCGCGGAGCTCCTATAATTCACCCCTCCACTTT.

In its sample, this clone was seen once. The chain has TRBV5-1 and TRBJ2-2; TRBD1 matches 7 bases. The CDR3 runs to 16 residues. The J segment lost 4 bases and the V segment lost 5 bases, leaving 11 bases of the junction unmatched. The germline V gene encodes CDR1 SGHRS and CDR2 YFSETQ. Here the CDR3 reads CASSPILQGPTGELFF. CDR3 DNA sequence: TGCGCCAGCAGTCCCATCTTACAGGGGCCCACCGGGGAGCTGTTTTTT.

This clone was observed a few times. The rearrangement links TRBV6-5 to TRBJ1-4; possibly TRBD1 for D (5 bases). Trimming shortened V by 0 bases and J by 8 bases, and 10 bases separated the two germline ends. Germline lookup yields CDR1 MNHEY and CDR2 SVGAGI. CDR3 size: 14 residues. The CDR3 DNA reads as TGTGCCAGCAGTTACTCGTGGAGGGGAGAAAAACTGTTTTTT. Its protein product is CASSYSWRGEKLFF.

The genes are TRBV18 and TRBJ2-5; no clear D gene. The CDR3 totals 14 residues. Trimming pared 2 bases from V and 1 base from J, leaving 8 bases between. Germline loops: CDR1 KGHSH, CDR2 LQKENI. DNA for the CDR3: TGTGCCAGCTCACCAAGTAACTTCCAAGAGACCCAGTACTTC. It codes for CASSPSNFQETQYF.

Here the CDR3 DNA reads TGTGCCAGCAGCTCCCCCGGGACAGGGACCTACGAGCAGTACTTC. Translating gives CASSSPGTGTYEQYF. This chain joins TRBV7-9 and TRBJ2-7, with 9 nucleotides matching TRBD1. The germline CDR1 and CDR2 sequences are SEHNR and FQNEAQ (reference sequence). The CDR3 is made up of 15 amino acids. Trimming cost V 4 bases and J 2 bases; bases outside gene matches: 6.

This chain uses TRBV6-5 with TRBJ1-2, with TRBD1 identical over 7 bases. V lost 6 bases to trimming and J lost 4 bases; unmatched junction nucleotides: 2. CDR3 size: 12 residues. Per the germline V gene, CDR1 is MNHEY and CDR2 is SVGAGI. The CDR3 DNA reads TGTGCCAGCAGGACAGGGATCTATGGCTACACCTTC. Translation: CASRTGIYGYTF.

The table lists this clone with a count of one. The chain recombines TRBV10-3 with TRBJ2-2; 11 bases fit TRBD1. This CDR3 has 17 amino acids. Germline lookup yields CDR1 ENHRY and CDR2 SYGVKD. Unmatched junction bases numbered 7, after V lost 2 bases and J lost 5 bases. CDR3: CAISEPGQGARTGELFF. DNA for the CDR3: TGTGCCATCAGTGAGCCTGGACAGGGGGCTCGAACCGGGGAGCTGTTTTTT.

J is TRBJ2-5 and V is TRBV15; no definite D call. V dropped 1 base and J dropped 3 bases, with 6 bases sitting between them. The germline CDR1 and CDR2 sequences are LNHNV and YYDKDF (reference sequence). This CDR3 region has 13 residues. CDR3 in DNA: TGTGCCACCAGCAGAGCCTACGAAGAGACCCAGTACTTC. As protein: CATSRAYEETQYF.

This clone was seen just once. CDR3 amino acids: CASIKLGLDWYEQYF. The CDR3 coding sequence is TGTGCCAGCATTAAACTCGGACTAGATTGGTACGAGCAGTACTTC. The V gene is TRBV6-5, the J gene TRBJ2-7; 7 nucleotides match TRBD2. The trim removed 7 bases at V and 4 bases at J, leaving 13 bases unmatched. The CDR3 totals 15 residues. In germline, CDR1 is MNHEY, CDR2 SVGAGI.

This chain joins TRBV5-4 and TRBJ1-3; possible D gene TRBD1, 5 bases. There are 14 residues in the CDR3. Trimming shortened V by 1 base and J by 2 bases, and 7 bases separated the two germline ends. Germline V gives CDR1 SGHNT, CDR2 YYREEE (reference sequence). CDR3 bases: TGTGCCAGCAGCTTGCAAGGGGCTGGAAACACCATATATTTT. Its protein is CASSLQGAGNTIYF.

The chain employs TRBV24-1 and TRBJ2-5; D is undetermined. Germline loops: CDR1 KGHDR, CDR2 SFDVKD. The CDR3 is 13 amino acids. V dropped 7 bases and J dropped 1 base, with 9 bases sitting between them. CDR3 amino acids: CATRGRAQETQYF. In DNA, the CDR3 is TGTGCCACCAGGGGCCGCGCCCAAGAGACCCAGTACTTC.

V is TRBV15 and J is TRBJ2-1; no definite D call. Germline assignment: CDR1 LNHNV and CDR2 YYDKDF (reference sequence). This CDR3 region has 15 residues. Trimming stripped 1 base from V and 5 bases from J, with 12 bases between. The CDR3 DNA sequence: TGTGCCACCAGCAGAGGGAGCGAGGTAAACAATGAGCAGTTCTTC. This encodes CATSRGSEVNNEQFF.

This clone has more than one count but fewer than ten. The V call is TRBV14, the J call TRBJ1-4; D is unclear. Trimming left V 0 bases short and J 0 bases short, with 8 bases between. The CDR3 extends over 16 amino acids. Germline V gene data show CDR1 as SGHDN and CDR2 as FVKESK. CDR3 amino acids: CASSQDFRSTNEKLFF. CDR3 sequence (DNA): TGTGCCAGCAGCCAAGATTTCAGGTCAACTAATGAAAAACTGTTTTTT.

The genes are TRBV19 and TRBJ1-1, with 9 bases aligning to TRBD1. With 4 bases clipped from V and 5 bases from J, the junction kept 5 bases outside the gene matches. This CDR3 has 14 residues. Germline V gives CDR1 LNHDA, CDR2 SQIVND (reference sequence). As DNA, the CDR3 is TGTGCCAGTAGTACCGCAGGGACAGGGACTGAAGCTTTCTTT. This codes for CASSTAGTGTEAFF.

Details on this clone: Other DNA sequences in this sample translate to the same CDR3. The genes are TRBV5-1 and TRBJ1-1; the D is unclear. Between the trimmed V and J ends, which lost 2 bases and 2 bases, there was a span of 7 bases. This CDR3 is built from 13 residues. Germline CDR1 and CDR2: SGHRS and YFSETQ. The CDR3 spells CASSLEPNTEAFF. The CDR3 bases are TGCGCCAGCAGCTTAGAGCCAAACACTGAAGCTTTCTTT.

The chain couples TRBV2 to TRBJ2-5; TRBD2 aligns across 9 bases. Germline loops: CDR1 SNHLY, CDR2 FYNNEI. The CDR3 spans 15 residues. The junction had 8 bases not matched to a gene; V was cut back by 7 bases and J by 2 bases. CDR3 protein: CASTALTSGQETQYF. CDR3 sequence (DNA): TGTGCCAGCACAGCCTTGACTAGCGGACAAGAGACCCAGTACTTC.

This clone occurred once. This chain uses TRBV25-1 with TRBJ1-6, with D uncertain. Trimming cost V 6 bases and J 4 bases, with 13 bases left between them. CDR1 is MGHDK and CDR2 is SYGVNS in the germline V gene. The CDR3 covers 15 residues. CDR3 amino acids: CASRSRRSYNSPLHF. CDR3 coding DNA: TGTGCCAGCAGGTCGCGGCGGAGTTATAATTCACCCCTCCACTTT.

A few counts support this clone. The rearrangement uses TRBV6-6 and TRBJ1-2; D gene unclear. The germline gives CDR1 MNHNY, CDR2 SVGAGI (reference sequence). The CDR3 consists of 13 residues. Trimming shortened V by 6 bases and J by 4 bases, and 12 bases separated the two germline ends. The CDR3 DNA reads TGTGCCAGCAGCCTACCTCCCCCCTATGGCTACACCTTC. Protein product: CASSLPPPYGYTF.

The chain combines TRBV6-6 with TRBJ2-1; 8 positions agree with TRBD2. CDR1 and CDR2 (germline): MNHNY, SVGAGI (reference sequence). J was trimmed by 9 bases and V by 2 bases; bases with no gene match: 12. There are 16 residues in the CDR3. CDR3 coding DNA: TGTGCCAGCAGTTACGCCCTAGCGGGTGCTTTGGTTGAGCAGTTCTTC. This codes for CASSYALAGALVEQFF.

The chain employs TRBV21-1 and TRBJ1-6; the D call TRBD1 from the table was never checked on the DNA. TRBV21-1 is listed as a pseudogene. This CDR3 has 19 amino acids. The CDR3 region is CASSEGIKIPTGYNSPLHF. The CDR3 nucleotides are TGTGCCAGCAGCGAAGGAATCAAAATCCCGACAGGCTATAATTCACCCCTCCACTTT.